The clone carrying this T cell receptor delta chain is labeled hyperexpanded. This sample includes further DNA sequences coding for the same CDR3. Unmatched junction bases numbered 5, after V lost 3 bases and J lost 2 bases. The germline CDR1 and CDR2 sequences are GEAIGNYY and EKD. CDR3 size: 15 residues. The sample originates from a study of gamma-delta T cells after stem cell transplantation. TCRdb re-processed the RT-PCR reads using CATT. The table shows roughly 1,100 delta-chain clones, with roughly 3.7% occurring only once. The receptor was derived from a human donor. It is not recorded whose cells these are; they may come from a transplant donor. The chain recombines TRDV2 with TRDJ1; 10 nucleotides line up with TRDD3. The material sequenced was gamma-delta T cells. CDR3 nucleotides: TGTGCCTGTGACTCGATGGGGGATACTACCGATAAACTCATCTTT. Its translation: CACDSMGDTTDKLIF.